These 28 T cell receptor beta chains share one sample of origin, sequenced in a study of identical twins. Using its own MiXCR run on the 5' RACE reads, TCRdb lists one record per CDR3 protein. Of approximately 700,000 distinct CDR3 sequences listed, roughly 6% are singletons. Sequenced: naive T cells sorted from blood. All receptors derive from a man aged 18 to 29 in good health.

There are a few counts of this clonotype. The chain carries TRBV12-3 or TRBV12-4 and TRBJ2-5, with 12 bases that match TRBD2. This CDR3 spans 16 amino acids. Trimming removed 6 bases from V and 5 bases from J; junction bases left unmatched: 10. The CDR3 nucleotides are TGTGCCAGCAGACCCCAACTAGCGGGAGGCAGGGAGACCCAGTACTTC. As protein: CASRPQLAGGRETQYF.

The chain carries TRBV4-2 and TRBJ2-3, with D perhaps TRBD2 (6 bases). The CDR3 spans 13 residues. V lost 4 bases and J lost 8, with 13 bases in between. From germline, CDR1 is LGHNA and CDR2 YNFKEQ. Written as DNA, the CDR3 is TGTGCCAGCAGCCCAGACGAGGGAGGTACGCAGTATTTT. Its translation is CASSPDEGGTQYF.

The gene calls are TRBV7-6 and TRBJ2-5; D is perhaps TRBD1 or TRBD2 (5 bases each). The CDR3 covers 15 residues. Trimming cost V 1 base and J 7 bases, with 16 bases left between them. Germline CDR1 is SGHVS and CDR2 is FNYEAQ. The CDR3 protein is CASSLDVLTGGTQYF. The CDR3 coding sequence is TGTGCCAGCAGCTTAGATGTCCTCACAGGAGGGACCCAGTACTTC.

This clonotype occurred a few times. The chain recombines TRBV29-1 with TRBJ2-2, with 8 positions matching TRBD1. Losses at the gene ends were 7 bases for V and 3 bases for J; bases not matched to a gene: 7. There are 14 residues in the CDR3. Germline CDR1 SQVTM, CDR2 ANQGSEA. CDR3 sequence reads: CSAQQGVYTGELFF. CDR3 nucleotide sequence: TGCAGCGCCCAACAGGGGGTCTACACCGGGGAGCTGTTTTTT.

This clonotype was detected many times. V gene TRBV20-1 combines with J gene TRBJ1-5; the D gene is possibly TRBD1 (5 bases). Germline assignment: CDR1 DFQATT and CDR2 SNEGSKA (reference sequence). This CDR3 is 14 amino acids long. V lost 6 bases and J lost 9, with 21 bases in between. DNA for the CDR3: TGCAGTGCCACGTGGAGGGACGGGCAATGGCCCCAGCATTTT. This encodes CSATWRDGQWPQHF.

There are many counts of this clonotype. The rearrangement joins TRBV20-1 to TRBJ2-1; 12 bases fit TRBD2. The CDR3 loop spans 15 amino acids. Germline trimming cut 2 bases from V and 7 bases from J; bases unmatched to any gene: 6. The germline V gene has CDR1 DFQATT and CDR2 SNEGSKA (reference sequence). In nucleotides, the CDR3 is TGCAGTGCTAGACTAGCGGGAGGGTTAATAAATGAGCAGTTCTTC. It yields the protein CSARLAGGLINEQFF.

The chain carries TRBV12-3 or TRBV12-4 and TRBJ2-1, with 8 bases lining up with TRBD1. V shed 7 bases, J shed 3 bases, and the junction held 8 bases outside the gene matches. The CDR3 is 15 amino acids. CDR3 protein: CASTPTGANYNEQFF. As DNA, the CDR3 is TGTGCCAGCACCCCGACAGGGGCCAACTACAATGAGCAGTTCTTC.

This clonotype showed up many times. The chain uses TRBV24-1 and TRBJ2-1; TRBD2 aligns across 7 bases. The CDR3 contains 16 residues. Looked up from germline, CDR1 is KGHDR and CDR2 is SFDVKD. V gave up 4 bases and J gave up 4 bases; unmatched junction bases: 9. CDR3 nucleotides: TGTGCCACCAGTGACTCGCTCGCTAGCGGTTACAATGAGCAGTTCTTC. Its translation is CATSDSLASGYNEQFF.

There are a few counts of this clonotype. The chain links TRBV7-8 to TRBJ2-1; 9 bases are a match to TRBD1. The germline gives CDR1 SGHVS, CDR2 FQNEAQ. With 5 bases clipped from V and 10 bases from J, the junction kept 15 bases outside the gene matches. The CDR3 is made up of 16 amino acids. The CDR3 DNA follows: TGTGCCAGCAGCGACATATTGGTACAGGGGGCTTGGGAGCAGTTCTTC. Translation gives CASSDILVQGAWEQFF.

This clonotype was seen a few times. V gene TRBV3-1 combines with J gene TRBJ2-2, with D possibly TRBD1 on 6 matching bases. Germline V gives CDR1 LGHDT, CDR2 YNNKEL (reference sequence). This CDR3 has 16 residues. The germline V and J ends were trimmed by 4 bases and 4 bases, with 16 bases remaining between them. CDR3 sequence reads: CASSPQGAGATGELFF. CDR3 bases: TGTGCCAGCAGCCCACAGGGTGCTGGGGCCACCGGGGAGCTGTTTTTT.

There are many counts of this clonotype. The rearrangement links TRBV29-1 to TRBJ2-1; D possibly matches TRBD1 or TRBD2 (5 bases each). Germline values: CDR1 SQVTM, CDR2 ANQGSEA. Trimming removed 2 bases from V and 10 bases from J, with 15 bases in between. CDR3 length: 13 residues. CDR3 region: CSVEYGAPGEQFF. The CDR3 bases are TGCAGCGTTGAATACGGGGCGCCAGGAGAGCAGTTCTTC.

This sequence joins TRBV4-1 and TRBJ2-1; 13 nucleotides match TRBD2. The CDR3 runs 16 residues. After removal of 2 bases from V and 10 bases from J, the junction contained 8 bases not matched to a gene. Germline-derived CDR1 and CDR2 are MGHRA and YSYEKL. The chain's CDR3 is CASSQPTSGRAQEQFF. As DNA, the CDR3 is TGCGCCAGCAGCCAACCCACTAGCGGGAGGGCCCAGGAGCAGTTCTTC.

V is TRBV14 and J is TRBJ2-2; D unclear. The CDR3 runs 16 residues. Trimming cost V 8 bases and J 6 bases, with 22 bases left between them. The germline V gene has CDR1 SGHDN and CDR2 FVKESK. Here the CDR3 DNA reads TGTGCCAGCTCCTCGTTACTGGGAATGGACGCCGGGGAGCTGTTTTTT. Its protein product is CASSSLLGMDAGELFF.

This clonotype was seen at least ten times. This rearrangement joins TRBV7-2 to TRBJ2-7, with D unresolved. The germline V and J ends were trimmed by 4 bases and 0 bases, with 13 bases remaining between them. The CDR3 sequence is 15 residues long. Germline CDR1 is SGHTA and CDR2 is FQGNSA. In DNA, the CDR3 is TGTGCCAGCAGCTACCGGGTTCCTGACTCCTACGAGCAGTACTTC. Translating gives CASSYRVPDSYEQYF.

This clonotype was counted many times. V and J are TRBV14 and TRBJ2-1, with TRBD2 matching 10 bases. From germline, CDR1 is SGHDN and CDR2 FVKESK. The CDR3 is made up of 15 amino acids. V trimming: 4 bases; J trimming: 5 bases; junction bases outside the gene matches: 5. For the CDR3, the DNA is TGTGCCAGCAGCCGATGGACTAGCGGACACAATGAGCAGTTCTTC. It specifies CASSRWTSGHNEQFF.

This clonotype turned up a few times. The chain uses TRBV12-3 or TRBV12-4 and TRBJ2-7, with D perhaps TRBD2 (6 bases). CDR3 length: 12 amino acids. Trimming took off 8 bases at V and 2 bases at J, with 10 bases between the two ends. CDR3 DNA sequence: TGTGCCAGCGGGACTCATGCCTACGAGCAGTACTTC. This sequence encodes CASGTHAYEQYF.

This clonotype turned up a few times. This rearrangement joins TRBV4-3 to TRBJ2-3, with D possibly being TRBD1 (6 bases). In germline, CDR1 is LGHNA, CDR2 YSLEER. The CDR3 consists of 16 residues. V was cut by 4 bases and J by 1 base, with 15 bases left in between. In DNA, the CDR3 is TGCGCCAGCAGCCTCACTAGGGGGAGTCGCACAGATACGCAGTATTTT. Translated, it gives CASSLTRGSRTDTQYF.

This clonotype showed up just a few times. This chain links TRBV5-1 with TRBJ2-5; 8 bases align to TRBD1. The CDR3 totals 16 residues. Per the germline V gene, CDR1 is SGHRS and CDR2 is YFSETQ. V trimming: 4 bases; J trimming: 2 bases; junction bases outside the gene matches: 10. CDR3 sequence (DNA): TGCGCCAGCAGCCTACCATGGGGACAGGAGCAAGAGACCCAGTACTTC. It specifies CASSLPWGQEQETQYF.

This clonotype was observed many times. The rearrangement joins TRBV25-1 to TRBJ2-1; no reliable D call. CDR1 MGHDK and CDR2 SYGVNS come from the germline V gene. The germline V and J ends were trimmed by 0 bases and 10 bases, with 19 bases remaining between them. This CDR3 has 16 amino acids. CDR3 coding DNA: TGTGCCAGCAGTGAATACGCCAGGTCCCCCTCCGGAGAGCAGTTCTTC. Encoded protein: CASSEYARSPSGEQFF.

The J gene is TRBJ2-7, the V gene TRBV10-3, with 7 positions matching TRBD2. The CDR3 has 14 residues. Germline CDR1 reads ENHRY; CDR2 reads SYGVKD. V shed 2 bases, J shed 9 bases, and the junction held 10 bases outside the gene matches. DNA of the CDR3: TGTGCCATCAGTGAGACGAGCGACGGCGGGGGGCAGTACGTC. It translates to CAISETSDGGGQYV.

The table lists this clonotype with a few counts. This rearrangement joins TRBV6-2 or TRBV6-3 to TRBJ2-7; a weak D match, TRBD1 (6 bases). CDR1 is MNHEY, CDR2 SVGEGT, per germline. The CDR3 contains 16 residues. Trimming removed 4 bases from V and 2 bases from J, with 18 bases in between. The CDR3 loop reads CASSSGQPPVTYEQYF. CDR3 in DNA: TGTGCCAGCAGTTCCGGACAGCCACCCGTTACCTACGAGCAGTACTTC.

This clonotype has more than one count but fewer than ten. The chain has TRBV30 and TRBJ2-1; 13 nucleotides match TRBD2. The germline gives CDR1 GTSNPN, CDR2 SVGIG (reference sequence). V trimming: 0 bases; J trimming: 12 bases; junction bases outside the gene matches: 5. The CDR3 has 14 amino acids. CDR3 in DNA: TGTGCCTGGAGTGTTAAGGGACTAGCGGGAACGCAGTTCTTC. Its protein is CAWSVKGLAGTQFF.

This clonotype was seen a handful of times. The chain is built from TRBV2 and TRBJ2-5; 7 positions match TRBD1. Looked up from germline, CDR1 is SNHLY and CDR2 is FYNNEI. V was clipped by 1 base and J by 5 bases; unmatched bases: 4. CDR3 length: 14 amino acids. The CDR3 sequence: CASSEGTGGETQYF. The CDR3 DNA sequence: TGTGCCAGCAGTGAAGGGACAGGCGGCGAGACCCAGTACTTC.

This clonotype showed up just a few times. The chain uses TRBV7-9 and TRBJ2-5, with 7 bases identical to TRBD2. With V trimmed by 6 bases and J by 5 bases, 12 bases remained unmatched. Germline-derived CDR1 and CDR2 are SEHNR and FQNEAQ (reference sequence). The CDR3 runs 15 residues. The CDR3 protein is CASRKTSQDAETQYF. CDR3 sequence (DNA): TGTGCCAGCAGGAAGACTAGCCAAGATGCGGAGACCCAGTACTTC.

This clonotype was recorded many times. The chain combines TRBV18 with TRBJ1-1; D call uncertain. Germline CDR1 is KGHSH and CDR2 is LQKENI. The germline V and J ends were trimmed by 2 bases and 14 bases, with 18 bases remaining between them. The CDR3 has 13 amino acids. The CDR3 sequence: CASSPSGTGEVFF. CDR3 in DNA: TGTGCCAGCTCACCATCCGGAACCGGTGAAGTCTTCTTT.

The chain is built from TRBV20-1 and TRBJ2-5; D not resolved. Trimming removed 1 base at V and 2 bases at J, with 5 bases between. The CDR3 is made up of 12 amino acids. Looked up from germline, CDR1 is DFQATT and CDR2 is SNEGSKA (reference sequence). In DNA, the CDR3 is TGCAGTGCTAGAGTTAGGCAAGAGACCCAGTACTTC. As protein: CSARVRQETQYF.

This clonotype showed up many times. The chain has TRBV28 and TRBJ2-3; D unresolved. V was pared by 10 bases and J by 2 bases, with 13 bases between. Per germline, CDR1 MDHEN and CDR2 SYDVKM. The length of the CDR3 is 13 residues. The CDR3 nucleotides are TGTGCCAATGCTGACTCTGACACAGATACGCAGTATTTT. Translated, it gives CANADSDTDTQYF.

The V gene is TRBV14, the J gene TRBJ1-1; D is undetermined. Germline loops: CDR1 SGHDN, CDR2 FVKESK. The CDR3 spans 13 residues. Trimming took 1 base from V and 5 from J, leaving 8 bases between them. CDR3 in DNA: TGTGCCAGCAGCCAAGGTAGGAGGACTGAAGCTTTCTTT. This codes for CASSQGRRTEAFF.